These 30 T cell receptor beta chains share one sample of origin, sequenced in a study of blood T cell repertoires in COVID-19 (dated by TCRdb to about 2020). The method was the immunoSEQ multiplex PCR assay. Here the immuneACCESS table is served through TCRdb, limited to in-frame sequences with V and J called. Missing clones are a known gap in these copies; in checked studies unresolved V genes cover under half, and the rest lacks a known reason. The sample table contains 150,000 to 180,000 clones; only one count was recorded for roughly 80% of them. The ten largest clones take up around 28% of the sample. Sequencing used peripheral blood. Receptors originate from a woman between 55 and 75 years old with acute or convalescent COVID-19.

The chain has TRBV11-1 and TRBJ2-1; 8 bases map to TRBD1. There are 15 residues in the CDR3. Losses at the gene ends were 5 bases for V and 2 bases for J; bases not matched to a gene: 5. CDR1 and CDR2 (germline): SGHAT, FQDESV (reference sequence). In nucleotides, the CDR3 is TGTGCCAGCAGCCTCGGGACAGGACCCTACAATGAGCAGTTCTTC. Its translation is CASSLGTGPYNEQFF.

CDR3 protein: CASSYSDRGEKLFF. For the CDR3, the DNA is TGTGCCAGCAGTTACTCCGACAGGGGCGAAAAACTGTTTTTT. V usage is TRBV6-5 and J usage is TRBJ1-4; the match to TRBD1 covers 8 bases. The germline gives CDR1 MNHEY, CDR2 SVGAGI. CDR3 size: 14 residues. Trimming at V came to 0 bases and at J to 8 bases, leaving 2 bases not matched to a gene.

This clone was detected many times. CDR3 DNA sequence: TGTGCCAGCACGGACAGGCGGGACACTGAAGCTTTCTTT. It encodes CASTDRRDTEAFF. The V call is TRBV19, the J call TRBJ1-1; 7 bases line up with TRBD1. Germline-derived CDR1 and CDR2 are LNHDA and SQIVND (reference sequence). The junction had 7 bases not matched to a gene; V was cut back by 9 bases and J by 3 bases. The CDR3 extends over 13 amino acids.

The chain employs TRBV24-1 and TRBJ1-2, with 10 bases fitting TRBD1. Germline V gene data show CDR1 as KGHDR and CDR2 as SFDVKD. This CDR3 region has 15 residues. The ends lost 4 bases at V and 8 bases at J; junction bases unmatched: 9. The CDR3 here is CATSDERTGGVGYTF. The CDR3 coding sequence is TGTGCCACCAGTGACGAGAGGACAGGGGGTGTCGGCTACACCTTC.

In its sample, this clone was seen once. The V call is TRBV6-5, the J call TRBJ1-2; tentatively, D is TRBD1 (5 bases). The CDR3 is 13 residues long. The germline V and J ends were trimmed by 5 bases and 3 bases, with 10 bases remaining between them. Germline V gene data show CDR1 as MNHEY and CDR2 as SVGAGI. CDR3 coding DNA: TGTGCCAGCAGTACAGGTGCTGACTATGGCTACACCTTC. It encodes CASSTGADYGYTF.

The chain combines TRBV14 with TRBJ1-4, with D unclear. This CDR3 comprises 15 residues. The V end lost 4 bases, the J end lost 4 bases, and 13 bases lay between the germline ends. Germline CDR1 and CDR2: SGHDN and FVKESK. CDR3 DNA sequence: TGTGCCAGCAGCCGAGTGGGCAGCCTTAATGAAAAACTGTTTTTT. This sequence encodes CASSRVGSLNEKLFF.

This clone was detected a few times. The chain employs TRBV5-1 and TRBJ1-1; no clear D gene. Germline V gene sequence: CDR1 SGHRS, CDR2 YFSETQ. The CDR3 length is 13 residues. Trimming removed 4 bases from V and 3 bases from J, with 10 bases in between. The CDR3 DNA follows: TGCGCCAGCAGCCCGGGAGGACACACTGAAGCTTTCTTT. As protein: CASSPGGHTEAFF.

Regarding this clone: The same CDR3 is also encoded by other DNA sequences in this sample. This rearrangement joins TRBV7-3 to TRBJ2-2; D is uncertain. Germline CDR1 and CDR2: SGHTA and FQGTGA. The CDR3 length is 16 residues. V was cut by 2 bases and J by 8 bases, with 18 bases left in between. The CDR3 DNA sequence: TGTGCCAGCAGCTTATTTGGCGCGGTGGGTTCTGGGGAGCTGTTTTTT. Encoded protein: CASSLFGAVGSGELFF.

As DNA, the CDR3 is TGTGCCAGTAGTATTAACTCAGGGGGCGGGTATCAGCCCCAGCATTTT. Encoded protein: CASSINSGGGYQPQHF. The chain has TRBV19 and TRBJ1-5; 8 bases align to TRBD1. The CDR3 runs to 16 residues. Trimming removed 3 bases from V and 5 bases from J; junction bases left unmatched: 9. Germline CDR1 is LNHDA and CDR2 is SQIVND (reference sequence).

The chain links TRBV12-3 or TRBV12-4 to TRBJ1-2; D is undetermined. The CDR3 loop spans 12 amino acids. V lost 3 bases and J lost 2, with 4 bases in between. The CDR3 coding sequence is TGTGCCAGCAGTTTCGGGAACTATGGCTACACCTTC. It codes for CASSFGNYGYTF.

The CDR3 spells CASSLTGVGEQYV. In nucleotides, the CDR3 is TGTGCCAGCAGTCTCACAGGGGTAGGCGAGCAGTACGTC. V usage is TRBV7-9 and J usage is TRBJ2-7; TRBD1 matches at 7 bases. The CDR3 spans 13 residues. CDR1 is SEHNR and CDR2 is FQNEAQ in the germline V gene (reference sequence). V lost 6 bases and J lost 6; bases outside the gene matches: 8.

This chain uses TRBV4-1 with TRBJ1-4; D perhaps matches TRBD1 (6 bases). V was shortened by 0 bases and J by 7 bases, with 15 bases between the two germline ends. Germline values: CDR1 MGHRA, CDR2 YSYEKL. CDR3 size: 16 residues. CDR3 amino acids: CASSQEDGGPLEKLFF. CDR3 nucleotide sequence: TGCGCCAGCAGCCAAGAAGACGGGGGGCCTCTTGAAAAACTGTTTTTT.

The sample holds a few counts of this clone. The J gene is TRBJ1-1, the V gene TRBV18; D not certain. The CDR3 has 15 residues. Germline V gives CDR1 KGHSH, CDR2 LQKENI. Trimming stripped 1 base from V and 0 bases from J, with 9 bases between. The chain's CDR3 is CASSPQLALNTEAFF. The CDR3 DNA sequence: TGTGCCAGCTCACCACAACTAGCTTTGAACACTGAAGCTTTCTTT.

This sequence joins TRBV7-2 and TRBJ1-2; TRBD1 aligns across 9 bases. The CDR3 spans 15 residues. The germline CDR1 and CDR2 sequences are SGHTA and FQGNSA. The V and J ends lost 4 bases and 4 bases, in that order; junction bases with no gene match: 7. The DNA of the CDR3 is TGTGCCAGCAGCTCACAGGGGGCGCAAGCCTATGGCTACACCTTC. As protein: CASSSQGAQAYGYTF.

CDR3 bases: TGTGCCAGCAGTGAATGGGACAAGACCAACGTCCTGACTTTC. Translated: CASSEWDKTNVLTF. V usage is TRBV25-1 and J usage is TRBJ2-6, with TRBD1 as a possible D gene (6 bases). V lost 1 base and J 8 bases, leaving 9 bases between the germline ends. This CDR3 has 14 amino acids. The germline V gene has CDR1 MGHDK and CDR2 SYGVNS.

The genes are TRBV2 and TRBJ1-6; D not certain. Looked up from germline, CDR1 is SNHLY and CDR2 is FYNNEI. The CDR3 is made up of 12 amino acids. The V end was cut by 6 bases, the J end by 14 bases, with 14 bases between. The CDR3, as DNA: TGTGCCAGCAGCGCCGAACCCGCAGCCCTCCACTTT. It yields the protein CASSAEPAALHF.

The rearrangement joins TRBV2 to TRBJ2-1; TRBD2 matches at 9 bases. Trimming removed 7 bases from V and 9 bases from J; junction bases left unmatched: 13. The CDR3 runs 15 residues. Germline CDR1 reads SNHLY; CDR2 reads FYNNEI. CDR3 sequence reads: CASTSSGGWIIEQFF. CDR3 nucleotides: TGTGCCAGCACAAGTAGCGGGGGCTGGATTATTGAGCAGTTCTTC.

In the case of this clone: Different DNA sequences within this sample yield the same CDR3. V gene TRBV5-4 combines with J gene TRBJ1-1; 12 bases align to TRBD1. The CDR3 runs 18 residues. CDR1 SGHNT and CDR2 YYREEE come from the germline V gene (reference sequence). V dropped 3 bases and J dropped 3; count of bases not matched to a gene: 12. CDR3 nucleotide sequence: TGTGCCAGCAGCTCTATTGGAACCGGGACAGGGGGCTACACTGAAGCTTTCTTT. Protein product: CASSSIGTGTGGYTEAFF.

This clone was observed a few times. V and J are TRBV5-4 and TRBJ2-1, with 7 bases fitting TRBD1. Trimming took 1 base from V and 4 from J; bases not matched to a gene: 5. This CDR3 has 15 residues. Germline CDR1 and CDR2: SGHNT and YYREEE (reference sequence). The CDR3 region has the DNA TGTGCCAGCAGCTTGCCGGGACAGAATTACAATGAGCAGTTCTTC. Translation: CASSLPGQNYNEQFF.

This chain links TRBV4-1 with TRBJ1-4; 10 bases are a match to TRBD1. This CDR3 comprises 16 residues. Germline V gene lookup returns CDR1 MGHRA and CDR2 YSYEKL. Trimming cost V 1 base and J 8 bases; bases outside gene matches: 7. CDR3 bases: TGCGCCAGCAGCCAAGCTGTGACAGGGGGCGGGGAAAAACTGTTTTTT. It is translated as CASSQAVTGGGEKLFF.

In this sample, this clone turned up once. V usage is TRBV10-3 and J usage is TRBJ2-5; a possible D gene is TRBD1 (5 bases). Germline CDR1 is ENHRY and CDR2 is SYGVKD. Trimming cost V 6 bases and J 4 bases, with 15 bases left between them. This CDR3 contains 14 residues. CDR3 DNA sequence: TGTGCCATCAGGGACGGGCAGGGTCGAGAGACCCAGTACTTC. Its translation: CAIRDGQGRETQYF.

The rearrangement uses TRBV4-1 and TRBJ2-7, with 8 bases that match TRBD1. The CDR3 is made up of 16 amino acids. Germline V gene data show CDR1 as MGHRA and CDR2 as YSYEKL. Trimming at V came to 1 base and at J to 3 bases, leaving 8 bases not matched to a gene. This CDR3 reads CASSQAVGQGVYEQYF. CDR3 sequence (DNA): TGCGCCAGCAGCCAAGCGGTAGGACAGGGCGTCTACGAGCAGTACTTC.

This chain uses TRBV11-2 with TRBJ2-3, with D perhaps matching TRBD1 (6 bases). CDR1 is SGHAT and CDR2 is FQNNGV in the germline V gene. This CDR3 is 15 amino acids long. Trimming took off 3 bases at V and 1 base at J, with 11 bases between the two ends. The chain's CDR3 is CASSFQGWGTDTQYF. The CDR3 coding sequence is TGTGCCAGCAGCTTTCAGGGGTGGGGCACAGATACGCAGTATTTT.

Notes on this clone: Relative to the germline gene, one junction end is altered; a read error may explain this. V usage is TRBV5-4 and J usage is TRBJ2-5; 7 bases line up with TRBD2. The V gene's germline CDR1 is SGHNT and CDR2 YYREEE (reference sequence). This CDR3 comprises 15 residues. The DNA of the CDR3 is TGTACCAGCAGCTTAGGTAGCGGGTCAGGGGAGACCCAGTACTTC. Translated: CTSSLGSGSGETQYF. Drawing the rest from reference TRBV5-4 and TRBJ2-5, the complete variable domain is ETGVTQSPTHLIKTRGQQVTLRCSSQSGHNTVSWYQQALGQGPQFIFQYYREEENGRGNFPPRFSGLQFPNYSSELNVNALELDDSALYLCTSSLGSGSGETQYFGPGTRLLVL.

The J gene is TRBJ2-2, the V gene TRBV5-8; 13 nucleotides agree with TRBD2. Germline CDR1 SGHTS, CDR2 YDEGEE. V gave up 2 bases and J gave up 5 bases; unmatched junction bases: 6. The CDR3 has 17 residues. CDR3 DNA sequence: TGTGCCAGCAGCTTCCCCGGACTAGCGGGGGAGACCGGGGAGCTGTTTTTT. Its translation is CASSFPGLAGETGELFF.

The V gene is TRBV6-5, the J gene TRBJ2-5; possibly TRBD2 for D (5 bases). Germline CDR1 and CDR2: MNHEY and SVGAGI. The CDR3 is made up of 15 amino acids. The V gene lost 7 bases and the J gene lost 5 bases, with 20 bases spanning the gap. CDR3 sequence: CASMNARAGLETQYF. CDR3 bases: TGTGCCAGCATGAACGCGCGTGCGGGTTTGGAGACCCAGTACTTC.

The V call is TRBV5-1, the J call TRBJ1-3, with a possible D match to TRBD1 (5 bases). The CDR3 totals 14 residues. V lost 5 bases, J lost 1 base, and 10 bases lay in between. CDR1 and CDR2 from the germline V gene are SGHRS and YFSETQ. The CDR3 spells CASREGVSGNTIYF. Here the CDR3 DNA reads TGCGCCAGCAGGGAAGGGGTATCTGGAAACACCATATATTTT.

The rearrangement links TRBV6-6 to TRBJ2-5; 7 nucleotides line up with TRBD1. Germline CDR1 and CDR2: MNHNY and SVGAGI (reference sequence). This CDR3 has 15 residues. J gave up 5 bases and V 4 bases, and 10 bases lay outside the gene matches. CDR3 nucleotide sequence: TGTGCCAGCAGTTTCCAGACAGGGCCGGGGGAGACCCAGTACTTC. Translation gives CASSFQTGPGETQYF.

The rearrangement links TRBV6-5 to TRBJ2-3, with 9 bases fitting TRBD1. This CDR3 has 13 amino acids. V was clipped by 4 bases and J by 6 bases; unmatched bases: 2. Germline V lookup: CDR1 MNHEY, CDR2 SVGAGI. The CDR3 nucleotides are TGTGCCAGCAGTTTACAGGGGGCCGATACGCAGTATTTT. Residues: CASSLQGADTQYF.

In this sample, this clone turned up once. This sequence joins TRBV7-3 and TRBJ1-3, with D hard to call. The CDR3 contains 14 residues. Trimming cost V 5 bases and J 0 bases, with 8 bases left between them. CDR1 and CDR2 (germline): SGHTA, FQGTGA. The chain's CDR3 is CASSPDSSGNTIYF. The CDR3 DNA reads as TGTGCCAGCAGCCCAGACTCCTCTGGAAACACCATATATTTT.